The TCR beta chain described here comes from a study of regulatory T cells in long-lasting Graves disease. Time point noted: newly diagnosed GD, antithyroid drugs for less than 3 months. RNA extracted from PBMCs served as the sequencing template. Roughly 8.3 milliliters of peripheral blood were taken and placed in EDTA tubes. This clonotype has a count of ten or more. This could be a read error, since a much larger clone is one nucleotide away. Construction of the TCR beta libraries employed iRepertoire HTBI primers in conjunction with Arm-PCR of CDR3 regions. One entry per CDR3 protein, called by TCRdb with MiXCR from the multiplex PCR reads. The table includes 350,000 to 550,000 distinct CDR3 sequences, about a sixth detected once. V lost 6 bases and J lost 0, with 4 bases in between. CDR1 is MNHNS, CDR2 SASEGT, per germline. The CDR3 contains 12 residues. These data were also filed under a second study, of T cells in Graves' hyperthyroidism and ophthalmopathy. Turning to that study: Together with thyroid ultrasound, orbital computed tomography, serum thyroxine and TRAb, clinical symptoms were used for diagnoses. Ophthalmopathy could be told apart from stable hyperthyroidism with a 13 V-J model.

The receptor was derived from a woman aged 18-29 years with Graves disease. The starting material was peripheral blood mononuclear cells (PBMCs), obtained at new diagnosis, from a patient treated with antithyroid drugs. The chain couples TRBV6-1 to TRBJ2-3, with D hard to call. CDR3 in amino acids: CASRQSTDTQYF. The DNA for the CDR3 is TGTGCCAGCAGACAGAGCACAGATACGCAGTATTTT.